A single sample is the source of the 5 T cell receptor beta chains below, sequenced in a study of T cell repertoires in cytomegalovirus infection. No antigen is known for these receptors. TCRdb fed the reads into MiXCR, producing one record per CDR3 protein. The sample lists about 920,000 distinct CDR3 sequences, approximately 31% occurring once. The input for sequencing was cultured CD8+ T cells from PBMCs, taken from culture after CMV antigen stimulation. The receptor source for this set is a human donor in good health (CMV status not recorded). Some clones in this sample may be carry-over from other donors' samples.

J is TRBJ2-5 and V is TRBV13; D is unresolved. From germline, CDR1 is PRHDT and CDR2 FYEKMQ (reference sequence). This CDR3 has 12 residues. With 0 bases removed from V and 7 bases from J, the gap between germline ends came to 6 bases. CDR3 in DNA: TGTGCCAGCAGCTTAGGGCTGCGGACCCAGTACTTC. It encodes CASSLGLRTQYF.

The chain has TRBV13 and TRBJ1-1; TRBD1 aligns across 12 bases. The CDR3 is made up of 15 amino acids. Germline V gene data show CDR1 as PRHDT and CDR2 as FYEKMQ (reference sequence). The V segment lost 5 bases and the J segment 8 bases; nucleotides outside the gene matches: 9. In DNA form, the CDR3 reads TGTGCCAGCAGCATCGGGACAGGGGGCGCCCGGGAAGCTTTCTTT. It is translated as CASSIGTGGAREAFF. Combining the CDR3 with reference TRBV13 and TRBJ1-1 gives the whole variable domain AAGVIQSPRHLIKEKRETATLKCYPIPRHDTVYWYQQGPGQDPQFLISFYEKMQSDKGSIPDRFSAQQFSDYHSELNMSSLELGDSALYFCASSIGTGGAREAFFGQGTRLTVV.

The V gene is TRBV7-6, the J gene TRBJ2-2, with TRBD1 matching over 7 bases. The V gene's germline CDR1 is SGHVS and CDR2 FNYEAQ. This CDR3 is built from 15 residues. Trimming cost V 6 bases and J 4 bases; bases outside gene matches: 8. As DNA, the CDR3 is TGTGCCAGCAGTCTTAAGACAGGGCCCACCGGGGAGCTGTTTTTT. Its protein product is CASSLKTGPTGELFF.

The genes are TRBV6-1 and TRBJ2-1, with unresolved D. Between the trimmed V and J ends, which lost 6 bases and 7 bases, there was a span of 22 bases. CDR3 length: 16 amino acids. CDR1 and CDR2 (germline): MNHNS, SASEGT. The CDR3 bases are TGTGCCAGCAGATCTAGTCTCCCCAGATACACGAATGAGCAGTTCTTC. Encoded protein: CASRSSLPRYTNEQFF.

The chain uses TRBV2 and TRBJ2-3; TRBD2 is a possible D gene (5 bases). V was trimmed by 2 bases and J by 6 bases, leaving 21 bases between them. CDR1 is SNHLY and CDR2 is FYNNEI in the germline V gene. The CDR3 is 17 amino acids. The CDR3 protein is CASSEFDRTLGVDTQYF. The CDR3 DNA reads TGTGCCAGCAGTGAATTCGACCGGACTCTCGGGGTGGATACGCAGTATTTT.